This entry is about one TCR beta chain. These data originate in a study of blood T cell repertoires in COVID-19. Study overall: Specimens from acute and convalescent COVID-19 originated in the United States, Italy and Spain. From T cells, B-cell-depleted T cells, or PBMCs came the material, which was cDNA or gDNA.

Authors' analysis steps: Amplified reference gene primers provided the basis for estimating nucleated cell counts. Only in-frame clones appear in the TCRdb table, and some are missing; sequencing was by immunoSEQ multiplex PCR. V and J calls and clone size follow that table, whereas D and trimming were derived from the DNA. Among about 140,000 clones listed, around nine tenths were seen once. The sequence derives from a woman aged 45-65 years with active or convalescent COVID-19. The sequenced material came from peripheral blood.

CDR3 loop: CASSRGTLRELFF. For the CDR3, the DNA is TGTGCCAGCAGTAGGGGGACCCTGAGGGAGCTGTTTTTT. J is TRBJ2-2 and V is TRBV12-3 or TRBV12-4; a weak D match, TRBD1 (6 bases). V was pared by 5 bases and J by 9 bases, with 13 bases between. The CDR3 is 13 residues long.